The 5 T cell receptor beta chains below come from one sample, sequenced in a study of T cell responses to AZD1222 COVID-19 vaccine. Sequencing used immunoSEQ multiplex PCR; TCRdb keeps in-frame clones, though not all of them. The sample yields 150,000 or so clones, roughly 91% seen once. The specimen was peripheral blood, collected on day 0 of AZD1222 vaccination. These receptor sequences come from an adult in good health.

The chain recombines TRBV5-1 with TRBJ1-2, with TRBD1 as a possible D gene (6 bases). The V end was cut by 0 bases, the J end by 8 bases, with 11 bases between. Germline CDR1 is SGHRS and CDR2 is YFSETQ. The CDR3 loop spans 13 amino acids. The CDR3 bases are TGCGCCAGCAGCTTGGGGGGGCGCGAGGGCTACACCTTC. Translating gives CASSLGGREGYTF. Together with reference TRBV5-1 and TRBJ1-2, the CDR3 gives the full variable domain: KAGVTQTPRYLIKTRGQQVTLSCSPISGHRSVSWYQQTPGQGLQFLFEYFSETQRNKGNFPGRFSGRQFSNSRSEMNVSTLELGDSALYLCASSLGGREGYTFGSGTRLTVV.

This clone was found once. CDR3 protein: CASSPPETSGYEQYF. CDR3 in DNA: TGTGCCAGCAGCCCCCCCGAGACTAGCGGTTACGAGCAGTACTTC. The gene calls are TRBV7-9 and TRBJ2-7; 9 nucleotides match TRBD2. V trimming: 5 bases; J trimming: 4 bases; junction bases outside the gene matches: 9. Germline loops: CDR1 SEHNR, CDR2 FQNEAQ (reference sequence). This CDR3 contains 15 residues.

The rearrangement links TRBV29-1 to TRBJ1-2; D is perhaps TRBD1 (5 bases). The ends were cut back, 6 bases at V and 3 bases at J, with 11 bases in the middle. In germline, CDR1 is SQVTM, CDR2 ANQGSEA. This CDR3 spans 12 amino acids. The CDR3 DNA is TGCAGCGTCGGGGGGGGATACTATGGCTACACCTTC. Translation: CSVGGGYYGYTF.

The rearrangement uses TRBV18 and TRBJ1-2; no clear D gene. The CDR3 runs to 16 residues. The germline V and J ends were trimmed by 2 bases and 0 bases, with 13 bases remaining between them. The germline gives CDR1 KGHSH, CDR2 LQKENI. CDR3 sequence (DNA): TGTGCCAGCTCACCAGGAGGGTTAAAAGCTAACTATGGCTACACCTTC. It specifies CASSPGGLKANYGYTF.

This sequence joins TRBV7-6 and TRBJ1-2; the D is unclear. Germline CDR1 and CDR2: SGHVS and FNYEAQ. This CDR3 region has 11 residues. The germline V and J ends were trimmed by 1 base and 8 bases, with 5 bases remaining between them. CDR3 DNA sequence: TGTGCCAGCAGCTTAGGGTTCGGCTACACCTTC. It encodes CASSLGFGYTF.